Each of the 4 T cell receptor beta chains below was sequenced from the same sample in a study of blood T cell repertoires in COVID-19 (dated by TCRdb to 2018 to 2021). Library creation used the immunoSEQ multiplex PCR assay. Imported from immuneACCESS, the table was reduced by TCRdb to in-frame sequences with V and J called. These copies leave out some clones; in studies compared against another copy, an unresolved V gene accounts for under half, and the cause of the remainder is not known. The sample profile shows 30,000 to 40,000 clones; around 82% of them were found once. Approximately 40% of the sample is held by the ten biggest clonotypes. Source material: peripheral blood. The source of these receptors is a man of 80 years or more with active or convalescent COVID-19.

Written as DNA, the CDR3 is TGTGCCAGCACGGCAGGGTCCTACGAGCAGTACTTC. Encoded protein: CASTAGSYEQYF. This chain connects TRBV28 to TRBJ2-7, with a weak D call TRBD1 (5 bases). Germline-derived CDR1 and CDR2 are MDHEN and SYDVKM. V dropped 7 bases and J dropped 1 base, with 8 bases sitting between them. The CDR3 consists of 12 residues.

The rearrangement joins TRBV11-2 to TRBJ2-2, with 12 bases lining up with TRBD2. V lost 1 base, J lost 6 bases, and 9 bases stayed unmatched. The germline CDR1 and CDR2 sequences are SGHAT and FQNNGV. CDR3 size: 18 residues. Here the CDR3 DNA reads TGTGCCAGCAGCTTAGTCCAGACTAGCGGGAGCTTCGCCGGGGAGCTGTTTTTT. Its protein product is CASSLVQTSGSFAGELFF.

This clone is a singleton in its sample. The chain is built from TRBV5-8 and TRBJ2-1, with D perhaps matching TRBD2 (6 bases). The V end was cut by 0 bases, the J end by 4 bases, with 14 bases between. The CDR3 sequence is 16 residues long. CDR1 is SGHTS and CDR2 is YDEGEE in the germline V gene. CDR3 residues: CASSLAFGTEYNEQFF. The CDR3 nucleotides read TGTGCCAGCAGCTTGGCGTTTGGGACTGAGTACAATGAGCAGTTCTTC.

The genes are TRBV6-5 and TRBJ1-4; D not certain. V lost 6 bases, J lost 4 bases, and 12 bases lay in between. From germline, CDR1 is MNHEY and CDR2 SVGAGI. This CDR3 has 14 residues. The CDR3 nucleotides read TGTGCCAGCAGACGGGTCGCGAGTAATGAAAAACTGTTTTTT. This encodes CASRRVASNEKLFF.